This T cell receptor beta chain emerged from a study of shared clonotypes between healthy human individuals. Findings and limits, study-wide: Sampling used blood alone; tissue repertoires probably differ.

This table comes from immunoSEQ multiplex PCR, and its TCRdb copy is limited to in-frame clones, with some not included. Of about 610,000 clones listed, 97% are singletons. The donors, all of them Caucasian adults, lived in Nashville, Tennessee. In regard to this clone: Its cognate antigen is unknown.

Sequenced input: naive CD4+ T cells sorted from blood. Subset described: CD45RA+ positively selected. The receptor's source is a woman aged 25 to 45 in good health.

The CDR3: CASSSTGGGIYGYTF. CDR3 nucleotides: TGTGCCAGCAGTTCTACAGGGGGCGGGATCTATGGCTACACCTTC. The chain employs TRBV28 and TRBJ1-2, with 9 positions matching TRBD1. Germline V gene sequence: CDR1 MDHEN, CDR2 SYDVKM. Germline trimming cut 4 bases from V and 4 bases from J; bases unmatched to any gene: 7. CDR3 length equals 15 residues.